These 11 T cell receptor beta chains share one sample of origin, sequenced in a study of blood T cell repertoires in COVID-19. Using immunoSEQ multiplex PCR, the repertoire was profiled, and TCRdb retains in-frame clones only, with some absent. The top ten hold about 4% of the sample, which has around 300,000 clones, about 85% seen once. Sequenced material: peripheral blood. The receptors here all came from a woman aged 50 to 60 with active or convalescent COVID-19.

This clone was seen only a few times. This chain connects TRBV15 to TRBJ2-3, with D possibly being TRBD2 (6 bases). This CDR3 has 16 amino acids. The germline V gene encodes CDR1 LNHNV and CDR2 YYDKDF (reference sequence). V dropped 1 base and J dropped 4 bases, with 15 bases sitting between them. The CDR3 coding sequence is TGTGCCACCAGCAGAGGAAGACTAGTAAGCGCAGATACGCAGTATTTT. Translated, it gives CATSRGRLVSADTQYF.

The CDR3 here is CASSLSAGGPNSPLHF. CDR3 nucleotide sequence: TGTGCCAGCAGTTTATCCGCGGGAGGGCCCAATTCACCCCTCCACTTT. The rearrangement links TRBV27 to TRBJ1-6, with D hard to call. CDR1 is MNHEY and CDR2 is SMNVEV in the germline V gene (reference sequence). The CDR3 contains 16 residues. The V end lost 0 bases, the J end lost 7 bases, and 13 bases lay between the germline ends.

The chain has TRBV6-4 and TRBJ2-3, with 7 bases lining up with TRBD2. The trim removed 2 bases at V and 0 bases at J, leaving 8 bases unmatched. Germline values: CDR1 MRHNA, CDR2 SNTAGT. This CDR3 has 17 residues. The CDR3 loop is CASSDHPGGRSTDTQYF. The CDR3 DNA reads TGTGCCAGCAGTGACCACCCGGGGGGAAGAAGCACAGATACGCAGTATTTT.

This clone has more than one count but fewer than ten. This rearrangement joins TRBV5-1 to TRBJ1-4, with D hard to call. This CDR3 region has 15 residues. V was pared by 4 bases and J by 3 bases, with 13 bases between. Per the germline V gene, CDR1 is SGHRS and CDR2 is YFSETQ. The DNA of the CDR3 is TGCGCCAGCAGCCAAATCGCGGGTCCTAATGAAAAACTGTTTTTT. This gives the protein CASSQIAGPNEKLFF.

The chain couples TRBV5-1 to TRBJ2-4; D perhaps matches TRBD2 (7 bases). Germline V gene sequence: CDR1 SGHRS, CDR2 YFSETQ. The CDR3 length is 17 residues. V was cut by 3 bases and J by 3 bases, with 19 bases left in between. The CDR3 bases are TGCGCCAGCAGCTGGGCTTCGGGGGGCGCGATCAAAAACATTCAGTACTTC. This translates into CASSWASGGAIKNIQYF. Using reference TRBV5-1 and TRBJ2-4 for the parts outside the CDR3, the full variable domain is KAGVTQTPRYLIKTRGQQVTLSCSPISGHRSVSWYQQTPGQGLQFLFEYFSETQRNKGNFPGRFSGRQFSNSRSEMNVSTLELGDSALYLCASSWASGGAIKNIQYFGAGTRLSVL.

The chain carries TRBV28 and TRBJ2-7; D possibly corresponds to TRBD1 (5 bases). There are 14 residues in the CDR3. V lost 6 bases to trimming and J lost 2 bases, with 14 bases between them. Per the germline V gene, CDR1 is MDHEN and CDR2 is SYDVKM. The CDR3 here is CASSPGQGTYEQYF. In DNA form, the CDR3 reads TGTGCCAGCAGCCCAGGGCAGGGCACCTACGAGCAGTACTTC. The full variable domain, completed using reference TRBV28 and TRBJ2-7, is DVKVTQSSRYLVKRTGEKVFLECVQDMDHENMFWYRQDPGLGLRLIYFSYDVKMKEKGDIPEGYSVSREKKERFSLILESASTNQTSMYLCASSPGQGTYEQYFGPGTRLTVT.

The chain carries TRBV7-9 and TRBJ1-4, with a tentative D call TRBD1 (5 bases). Germline lookup yields CDR1 SEHNR and CDR2 FQNEAQ (reference sequence). The CDR3 consists of 15 residues. The V gene lost 1 base and the J gene lost 7 bases, with 13 bases spanning the gap. CDR3 nucleotides: TGTGCCAGCAGCTTAGGGGACTCCTGGGGTGAAAAACTGTTTTTT. Its protein is CASSLGDSWGEKLFF.

This clone appeared once. The CDR3 protein is CASSPSGPVKSGSGQYF. The CDR3 nucleotides are TGTGCCAGCAGCCCGAGCGGTCCAGTAAAAAGCGGGAGCGGGCAGTACTTC. V and J are TRBV3-1 (or the pseudogene TRBV3-2) and TRBJ2-7; TRBD2 matches 8 bases. The CDR3 runs to 17 residues. Germline values: CDR1 LGHDT, CDR2 YNNKEL (reference sequence). Unmatched junction bases numbered 20, after V lost 4 bases and J lost 9 bases.

This clone was seen a few times. The rearrangement uses TRBV5-4 and TRBJ2-7; D call uncertain. Germline V lookup: CDR1 SGHNT, CDR2 YYREEE (reference sequence). CDR3 length: 14 residues. V was shortened by 4 bases and J by 2 bases, with 13 bases between the two germline ends. CDR3 sequence reads: CASSPETYTYEQYF. The CDR3 bases are TGTGCCAGCAGCCCCGAGACATACACCTACGAGCAGTACTTC.

The V call is TRBV10-3, the J call TRBJ2-3; maybe TRBD2 (6 bases). Germline V lookup: CDR1 ENHRY, CDR2 SYGVKD. V lost 5 bases to trimming and J lost 3 bases, with 18 bases between them. There are 16 residues in the CDR3. In DNA, the CDR3 is TGTGCCATCAGTAGGCGCGGAGGGCTCGGGACAGATACGCAGTATTTT. Translation: CAISRRGGLGTDTQYF.

The chain is built from TRBV5-1 and TRBJ2-7; 11 bases fit TRBD2. With 0 bases clipped from V and 3 bases from J, the junction kept 2 bases outside the gene matches. The CDR3 extends over 15 amino acids. Per germline, CDR1 SGHRS and CDR2 YFSETQ. CDR3 protein: CASSLATSGGYEQYF. The DNA for the CDR3 is TGCGCCAGCAGCTTGGCAACTAGCGGGGGCTACGAGCAGTACTTC.